A selection of T cell receptor beta chains follows, all from one sample in a study of cytomegalovirus exposure and HLA in healthy donors. Produced via immunoSEQ multiplex PCR; TCRdb's table is partial and in-frame only. The sample carries some 150,000 clones, about 72% recorded once. The sequencing input was PBMCs. Receptors originate from a man aged 55 to 70 in good health and CMV-seronegative. The CDR3 runs from the conserved cysteine through the conserved F or W. The D gene is left open where the match is weak. The size of a clone is reported for some rows only, either as once, few or many, or as a class for expanded clones.

D	size	J	V	CDR3	DNA
-	-	TRBJ2-7	TRBV2	CASSVSNGLGYEQYF	TGTGCCAGCAGTGTCTCGAACGGGTTAGGATACGAGCAGTACTTC
TRBD2	-	TRBJ2-1	TRBV28	CARAGTSGYNEQFF	TGTGCCAGAGCCGGGACTAGCGGATACAATGAGCAGTTCTTC
-	-	TRBJ1-6	TRBV5-6	CASSLLQANSPLHF	TGTGCCAGCAGCTTGCTTCAGGCCAATTCACCCCTCCACTTT
TRBD2	once	TRBJ2-3	TRBV5-6	CASSFGGGRRTDTQYF	TGTGCCAGCAGCTTCGGTGGCGGGAGACGGACAGATACGCAGTATTTT
-	-	TRBJ1-4	TRBV25-1	CASSEDIPEKLFF	TGTGCCAGCAGTGAGGACATACCCGAAAAACTGTTTTTT
-	-	TRBJ2-3	TRBV14	CASSQSTGEYGTQYF	TGTGCCAGCAGCCAAAGTACGGGAGAATATGGTACGCAGTATTTT
TRBD1	-	TRBJ2-1	TRBV5-1	CASSQPGQGAAKTYNEQFF	TGCGCCAGCAGCCAGCCGGGACAGGGGGCGGCTAAGACCTACAATGAGCAGTTCTTC
TRBD1	-	TRBJ1-1	TRBV28	CASSFTGTGPTEAFF	TGTGCCAGCAGTTTCACCGGGACAGGGCCGACTGAAGCTTTCTTT
TRBD1	-	TRBJ1-2	TRBV4-2	CASSQGDRGDRGYTF	TGTGCCAGCAGCCAAGGGGACAGGGGGGACAGGGGCTACACCTTC
TRBD1	-	TRBJ1-2	TRBV5-8	CASSLWTGGDGYTF	TGTGCCAGCAGCTTGTGGACAGGGGGCGATGGCTACACCTTC
TRBD1	-	TRBJ1-5	TRBV5-4	CASSLGGTDPRQPQHF	TGTGCCAGCAGCTTGGGAGGGACAGATCCCCGGCAGCCCCAGCATTTT
TRBD2	-	TRBJ2-3	TRBV19	CASSTGLAPRTDTQYF	TGTGCCAGTAGTACCGGACTAGCGCCTCGCACAGATACGCAGTATTTT
-	-	TRBJ1-1	TRBV5-4	CASSLADVGFEAFF	TGTGCCAGCAGCTTGGCCGACGTCGGGTTTGAAGCTTTCTTT
TRBD1	few	TRBJ2-7	TRBV28	CASSPTLGQGVYF	TGTGCCAGCAGCCCTACCCTGGGGCAGGGGGTGTACTTC
TRBD2	-	TRBJ2-1	TRBV19	CASSNPSGRLSYNEQFF	TGTGCCAGTAGTAACCCTAGCGGGCGCCTCTCCTACAATGAGCAGTTCTTC
-	-	TRBJ1-5	TRBV9	CASSVAGNSNQPQHF	TGTGCCAGCAGCGTAGCGGGGAACAGCAATCAGCCCCAGCATTTT
-	-	TRBJ1-1	TRBV7-9	CASSPKGGIGNTEAFF	TGTGCCAGCAGCCCCAAGGGAGGGATCGGGAACACTGAAGCTTTCTTT
-	-	TRBJ2-1	TRBV27	CASSLSWLAYNEQFF	TGTGCCAGCAGTTTATCATGGCTAGCGTACAATGAGCAGTTCTTC
TRBD1	-	TRBJ2-1	TRBV5-1	CASSVTGPNEQFF	TGCGCCAGCAGCGTGACAGGGCCCAATGAGCAGTTCTTC
-	-	TRBJ1-4	TRBV10-3	CAISASGGSANEKLFF	TGTGCCATCAGTGCGAGCGGGGGCTCGGCTAATGAAAAACTGTTTTTT
TRBD1	-	TRBJ2-1	TRBV6-1	CASSALGDSKFF	TGCGCCAGCAGCGCCTTAGGGGACAGCAAATTCTTC
TRBD2	-	TRBJ2-1	TRBV10-3	CATALAGGPNEQFF	TGTGCCACGGCCTTAGCGGGAGGGCCGAATGAGCAGTTCTTC
-	once	TRBJ1-2	TRBV9	CASSVDRGRGNYGYTF	TGTGCCAGCAGCGTAGATAGAGGGAGGGGTAACTATGGCTACACCTTC
-	-	TRBJ1-5	TRBV9	CASSGWADGQPQHF	TGTGCCAGCAGCGGGTGGGCAGATGGACAGCCCCAGCATTTT
-	-	TRBJ1-5	TRBV19	CASSIPGWNQPQHF	TGTGCCAGTAGTATCCCAGGATGGAATCAGCCCCAGCATTTT
TRBD1	few	TRBJ2-7	TRBV11-3	CASSFGTGILYEQYF	TGTGCCAGCAGCTTCGGGACAGGGATTCTGTACGAGCAGTACTTC
TRBD2	-	TRBJ2-2	TRBV10-3	CAISGLAGETGELFF	TGTGCCATCAGTGGACTAGCGGGAGAGACCGGGGAGCTGTTTTTT
-	-	TRBJ2-7	TRBV29-1	CSVVPRTTYEQYF	TGCAGCGTTGTCCCAAGGACAACCTACGAGCAGTACTTC
TRBD1	-	TRBJ2-7	TRBV11-1	CASSRTMPTGTGGDEQYF	TGTGCCAGCAGCCGAACGATGCCCACCGGGACAGGGGGCGACGAGCAGTACTTC
-	-	TRBJ2-5	TRBV4-3	CASSQDRAETQYF	TGCGCCAGCAGCCAAGACAGGGCGGAGACCCAGTACTTC
-	-	TRBJ1-1	TRBV19	CASSLQMNTEAFF	TGTGCCAGTAGTCTGCAGATGAACACTGAAGCTTTCTTT
-	-	TRBJ1-1	TRBV7-8	CASSLGQSAEAFF	TGTGCCAGCAGCTTAGGCCAGAGCGCTGAAGCTTTCTTT
TRBD2	few	TRBJ2-5	TRBV6-6	CASNGASGKETQYF	TGTGCCAGCAACGGGGCTAGCGGGAAAGAGACCCAGTACTTC
TRBD1	-	TRBJ2-3	TRBV10-3	CAIRDDPGGATDTQYF	TGTGCCATCAGGGACGATCCAGGGGGCGCCACAGATACGCAGTATTTT
-	-	TRBJ1-1	TRBV6-5	CASSYSRGGQNTEAFF	TGTGCCAGCAGTTACTCGAGAGGGGGTCAGAACACTGAAGCTTTCTTT
TRBD2	-	TRBJ2-7	TRBV19	CASSGSGLALYEQYF	TGTGCCAGTAGTGGCTCGGGACTAGCCCTCTACGAGCAGTACTTC
TRBD1	-	TRBJ1-1	TRBV7-9	CASSLALTGANTEAFF	TGTGCCAGCAGCTTAGCTCTGACAGGGGCGAACACTGAAGCTTTCTTT
TRBD1	-	TRBJ2-5	TRBV29-1	CSVEVTGAETQYF	TGCAGCGTTGAGGTCACAGGGGCAGAGACCCAGTACTTC
-	-	TRBJ1-2	TRBV5-4	CASTLTGMDSDYTF	TGTGCCAGCACCTTGACGGGAATGGACAGTGACTACACCTTC
-	-	TRBJ2-7	TRBV29-1	CSVDRGRDGEQYF	TGCAGCGTTGACAGAGGCAGGGATGGCGAGCAGTACTTC
TRBD1	-	TRBJ2-2	TRBV29-1	CSVGRQGAAYTGELFF	TGCAGCGTTGGACGGCAGGGGGCGGCCTACACCGGGGAGCTGTTTTTT
-	-	TRBJ1-2	TRBV30	CAWSAKGRSYGYTF	TGTGCCTGGAGTGCTAAAGGGAGAAGCTATGGCTACACCTTC
TRBD1	-	TRBJ1-4	TRBV27	CASSLSPGGAGEKLFF	TGTGCCAGCAGTTTATCCCCAGGGGGCGCGGGTGAAAAACTGTTTTTT
-	-	TRBJ2-1	TRBV5-6	CASSFPRGGIYEQFF	TGTGCCAGCAGCTTCCCGCGAGGAGGTATCTATGAGCAGTTCTTC
TRBD1	-	TRBJ2-5	TRBV6-1	CASSGLPGQEGQETQYF	TGTGCCAGCAGTGGGCTTCCGGGACAGGAAGGTCAAGAGACCCAGTACTTC